This TCR beta chain comes out of a study of T-cell reconstitution after alpha-beta-depleted transplantation in children. The TCRbeta library was prepared with unique molecular identifiers. Each CDR3 protein gets one entry after TCRdb re-called the PCR reads with MiXCR. Here the sample spans approximately 490,000 distinct CDR3 sequences, around 12% being singletons. This clonotype was seen a handful of times. The TCR originated in a human donor who donated a stem cell graft to a child with combined immunodeficiency. The sample was PBMCs from the stem cell graft donor, taken from the stem cell graft.

CDR3 loop: CASSKGIGWTEAFF. CDR3 bases: TGTGCCAGCAGCAAAGGGATCGGGTGGACTGAAGCTTTCTTT. The chain recombines TRBV7-8 with TRBJ1-1; D not resolved. This CDR3 has 14 amino acids. V shed 5 bases and J shed 5 bases, with 15 bases lying between them. Germline V gene sequence: CDR1 SGHVS, CDR2 FQNEAQ.